This entry lists 7 T cell receptor beta chains sequenced from one sample in a study of blood T cell repertoires in COVID-19. This table comes from immunoSEQ multiplex PCR, and its TCRdb copy is limited to in-frame clones, with some not included. The data hold around 250,000 clones, with 86% observed a single time. Sequenced: peripheral blood. The receptors were gathered from an elderly woman with COVID-19, enrolled during active disease.

This rearrangement joins TRBV12-5 to TRBJ2-2; D remains unclear. Looked up from germline, CDR1 is LGHNT and CDR2 is FRNRAP. CDR3 length: 14 residues. The germline V and J ends were trimmed by 1 base and 2 bases, with 5 bases remaining between them. CDR3 nucleotides: TGTGCTAGTGGTTTGGCCCCAAACACCGGGGAGCTGTTTTTT. This codes for CASGLAPNTGELFF.

The chain combines TRBV5-1 with TRBJ1-1; D call uncertain. The CDR3 contains 15 residues. Germline-derived CDR1 and CDR2 are SGHRS and YFSETQ. V gave up 1 base and J gave up 4 bases, with 14 bases separating them. The DNA of the CDR3 is TGCGCCAGCAGCTTGATGGAGAGTCCGAGCACTGAAGCTTTCTTT. It specifies CASSLMESPSTEAFF.

J is TRBJ2-3 and V is TRBV5-1, with 10 bases lining up with TRBD2. The CDR3 covers 14 residues. Losses at the gene ends were 0 bases for V and 9 bases for J; bases not matched to a gene: 4. In germline, CDR1 is SGHRS, CDR2 YFSETQ. The CDR3 loop reads CASSLGSSGGTQYF. DNA of the CDR3: TGCGCCAGCAGCTTGGGGTCTAGCGGGGGCACGCAGTATTTT.

The rearrangement links TRBV7-2 to TRBJ2-3, with D possibly TRBD2 on 6 matching bases. Germline V gene lookup returns CDR1 SGHTA and CDR2 FQGNSA. Trimming stripped 0 bases from V and 5 bases from J, with 12 bases between. This CDR3 has 15 residues. CDR3 region: CASSLAGGEGDTQYF. The CDR3 coding sequence is TGTGCCAGCAGCTTAGCGGGGGGAGAGGGAGATACGCAGTATTTT.

This chain connects TRBV19 to TRBJ2-1, with D possibly being TRBD2 (5 bases). This CDR3 is built from 13 residues. Germline lookup yields CDR1 LNHDA and CDR2 SQIVND (reference sequence). V was pared by 5 bases and J by 3 bases, with 8 bases between. The CDR3 protein is CASSARGYNEQFF. CDR3 DNA: TGTGCCAGTAGTGCCCGGGGCTACAATGAGCAGTTCTTC.

This chain joins TRBV24-1 and TRBJ1-1, with 10 bases aligning to TRBD1. The V gene's germline CDR1 is KGHDR and CDR2 SFDVKD. CDR3 length: 15 residues. Trimming at V came to 6 bases and at J to 3 bases, leaving 6 bases not matched to a gene. The CDR3 sequence: CATSKAGTGDTEAFF. The CDR3, as DNA: TGTGCCACCAGTAAAGCGGGGACAGGGGACACTGAAGCTTTCTTT.

The V gene is TRBV19, the J gene TRBJ2-7, with 8 bases lining up with TRBD1. Germline V CDR1 and CDR2: LNHDA, SQIVND (reference sequence). The CDR3 runs 15 residues. With 4 bases clipped from V and 3 bases from J, the junction kept 8 bases outside the gene matches. The CDR3 coding sequence is TGTGCCAGTAGTACCACAGGGGGTTCGGGCTACGAGCAGTACTTC. Its protein is CASSTTGGSGYEQYF. Supplemented by reference TRBV19 and TRBJ2-7, the full variable domain reads DGGITQSPKYLFRKEGQNVTLSCEQNLNHDAMYWYRQDPGQGLRLIYYSQIVNDFQKGDIAEGYSVSREKKESFPLTVTSAQKNPTAFYLCASSTTGGSGYEQYFGPGTRLTVT.